A selection of T cell receptor beta chains follows, all from one sample in a study of spatial heterogeneity in lung cancer. TCRdb ran MiXCR on the 5' RACE reads and lists one entry per CDR3 protein. The table has 25,000 or so distinct CDR3 sequences, more than 8% seen once. This material consisted of PBMCs, taken at surgery. Receptor source: a female donor with early-stage non-small cell lung cancer. The CDR3 runs from the conserved cysteine through the conserved F or W. D genes are given only for firm matches. Expanded clones are given a class, and other clones once, few, many or no size at all.

CASSEGAGTFSVQYF,TGTGCCAGCAGTGAGGGAGCGGGAACTTTTAGCGTGCAGTACTTC,TRBD2,TRBJ2-7,few,TRBV2
CASSDLESWLNTEAFF,TGTGCCAGCAGTGATCTGGAATCTTGGTTGAACACTGAAGCTTTCTTT,.,TRBJ1-1,.,TRBV6-1
CASSVSGQGIDTQYF,TGTGCCAGCAGCGTATCAGGACAGGGCATAGATACGCAGTATTTT,TRBD1,TRBJ2-3,.,TRBV9
CASSAGLASAKNIQYF,TGTGCCAGCAGCGCGGGACTCGCGTCAGCCAAAAACATTCAGTACTTC,.,TRBJ2-4,many,TRBV7-2
CASLDRAGQPQHF,TGTGCCAGCCTCGACAGGGCCGGCCAGCCCCAGCATTTT,TRBD1,TRBJ1-5,.,TRBV19
CASSYSIGMNTEAFF,TGTGCCAGCAGTTACTCGATAGGGATGAACACTGAAGCTTTCTTT,.,TRBJ1-1,few,TRBV6-5
CASSVSGTGAPNEQYF,TGCGCCAGCAGCGTCTCCGGGACAGGGGCCCCTAACGAGCAGTACTTC,TRBD1,TRBJ2-7,many,TRBV5-1
CASRRQGTGELFF,TGTGCCAGCAGGAGACAGGGGACCGGGGAGCTGTTTTTT,TRBD1,TRBJ2-2,many,TRBV27
CASSVATSGSWDEQFF,TGTGCCAGCAGCGTAGCGACTAGCGGGAGTTGGGATGAGCAGTTCTTC,TRBD2,TRBJ2-1,many,TRBV9
CATLWDRVNQPQHF,TGTGCCACTCTGTGGGACAGGGTCAATCAGCCCCAGCATTTT,TRBD1,TRBJ1-5,many,TRBV28
CAISESGDTQYF,TGTGCCATCAGTGAGTCGGGTGATACGCAGTATTTT,.,TRBJ2-3,few,TRBV10-3
CASSLRTGTTEAFF,TGTGCCAGCAGCCTCCGGACAGGAACCACTGAAGCTTTCTTT,TRBD1,TRBJ1-1,once,TRBV7-2
CASSWTGDYGYTF,TGTGCCAGCAGTTGGACAGGGGACTATGGCTACACCTTC,TRBD1,TRBJ1-2,.,TRBV6-1
CASSLGGGRYPNNEQFF,TGTGCCAGCAGCTTAGGAGGCGGGAGGTATCCCAATAATGAGCAGTTCTTC,TRBD2,TRBJ2-1,many,TRBV11-2
CSHSEGPTQYF,TGCAGCCACTCTGAGGGACCGACGCAGTATTTT,.,TRBJ2-3,many,TRBV29-1
CASSTGLRDTEAFF,TGTGCCAGCAGCACTGGGTTGAGGGACACTGAAGCTTTCTTT,.,TRBJ1-1,many,TRBV5-4
CASSPRDRGYGYTF,TGTGCCAGCAGCCCAAGGGACAGGGGATATGGCTACACCTTC,TRBD1,TRBJ1-2,few,TRBV5-4
CSARLAGGKYNEQFF,TGCAGTGCTCGACTAGCGGGAGGGAAGTACAATGAGCAGTTCTTC,TRBD2,TRBJ2-1,few,TRBV20-1
CASSPSGGRGYGYTF,TGTGCCAGCAGCCCGAGCGGGGGCCGGGGCTATGGCTACACCTTC,.,TRBJ1-2,many,TRBV7-2
CASRSGTPSINYNEQFF,TGTGCCAGCAGGAGCGGGACGCCGTCGATCAACTACAATGAGCAGTTCTTC,TRBD2,TRBJ2-1,.,TRBV6-6
CASRNGPRKTSTDTQYF,TGTGCCAGCAGGAACGGACCAAGGAAAACTAGCACAGATACGCAGTATTTT,.,TRBJ2-3,many,TRBV5-4
CASSYRTSGSGDTQYF,TGTGCCAGCAGTTACCGGACTAGCGGGAGTGGAGATACGCAGTATTTT,TRBD2,TRBJ2-3,few,TRBV6-5
CASSLIRAGSDEQFF,TGTGCCAGCAGCTTAATTCGAGCGGGGAGTGATGAGCAGTTCTTC,TRBD2,TRBJ2-1,many,TRBV7-6
CASSPPQGRGAEAFF,TGTGCCAGCTCACCGCCTCAGGGGAGAGGCGCTGAAGCTTTCTTT,.,TRBJ1-1,few,TRBV18
CASSEARTPEQFF,TGTGCCAGCAGTGAAGCGCGGACTCCTGAGCAGTTCTTC,.,TRBJ2-1,.,TRBV2
CSVLQGAFETQYF,TGCAGCGTTCTGCAGGGGGCCTTCGAGACCCAGTACTTC,TRBD1,TRBJ2-5,many,TRBV29-1
CASSFGGTGGKSKTQYF,TGTGCCAGCAGTTTCGGGGGGACAGGGGGCAAGTCAAAGACCCAGTACTTC,TRBD1,TRBJ2-5,few,TRBV12-3/TRBV12-4
CASSRSGETQYF,TGTGCCAGCAGCCGAAGCGGGGAGACCCAGTACTTC,.,TRBJ2-5,many,TRBV7-6
CASSYLSSSYNEQFF,TGTGCCAGCAGTTACCTCTCGAGCTCCTACAATGAGCAGTTCTTC,.,TRBJ2-1,.,TRBV6-5